Each of the 23 T cell receptor beta chains below was sequenced from the same sample in a study of PD-1 and CTLA-4 blockade in melanoma. The assay was immunoSEQ multiplex PCR, and TCRdb's table has in-frame clones only and misses some. Altogether roughly 30,000 clones are present, roughly 91% being singletons, with the ten largest covering roughly 8%. Sequencing used CD8+ T cells from peripheral blood, obtained before anti-PD-1 treatment. These receptors originate from a human donor with melanoma.

The chain is built from TRBV14 and TRBJ2-1; D is possibly TRBD2 (6 bases). Germline values: CDR1 SGHDN, CDR2 FVKESK. The V and J ends lost 0 bases and 4 bases respectively, with 13 bases between them. The CDR3 covers 16 residues. This CDR3 is CASSQETGESYNEQFF. CDR3 in DNA: TGTGCCAGCAGCCAAGAGACGGGAGAGTCATACAATGAGCAGTTCTTC.

This rearrangement joins TRBV27 to TRBJ2-5; D call uncertain. The CDR3 sequence is 13 residues long. Germline CDR1 is MNHEY and CDR2 is SMNVEV (reference sequence). Trimming stripped 5 bases from V and 1 base from J, with 8 bases between. In DNA, the CDR3 is TGTGCCAGCAGTCCCGAATTCCAAGAGACCCAGTACTTC. Its protein is CASSPEFQETQYF.

The chain joins TRBV12-3 or TRBV12-4 to TRBJ2-7; D perhaps matches TRBD1 (6 bases). The CDR3 consists of 13 residues. The V end lost 6 bases, the J end lost 3 bases, and 12 bases lay between the germline ends. In DNA, the CDR3 is TGTGCCAGCAGCCCGGACAGAGGCTACGAGCAGTACTTC. As protein: CASSPDRGYEQYF.

This chain joins TRBV25-1 and TRBJ2-2; 10 nucleotides match TRBD2. CDR1 and CDR2 (germline): MGHDK, SYGVNS. The CDR3 length is 18 residues. With V trimmed by 1 base and J by 3 bases, 8 bases remained unmatched. The CDR3 bases are TGTGCCAGCAGTGAATCCAGAGCGGGAGGGCCGTACACCGGGGAGCTGTTTTTT. This sequence encodes CASSESRAGGPYTGELFF.

The chain uses TRBV10-2 and TRBJ2-7; TRBD1 is a possible D gene (6 bases). The CDR3 spans 15 residues. The ends were cut back, 2 bases at V and 2 bases at J, with 13 bases in the middle. Germline CDR1 and CDR2: WSHSY and SAAADI. CDR3 DNA sequence: TGCGCCAGCAGTGAGCGACAGGATCTAACCTACGAGCAGTACTTC. Translation gives CASSERQDLTYEQYF.

The chain links TRBV6-5 to TRBJ1-1, with a possible D match to TRBD1 (5 bases). Germline V gives CDR1 MNHEY, CDR2 SVGAGI. The CDR3 totals 12 residues. V was shortened by 7 bases and J by 7 bases, with 13 bases between the two germline ends. CDR3 coding DNA: TGTGCCAGCACGAGGGGAAGGGATGAAGCTTTCTTT. Encoded protein: CASTRGRDEAFF.

The rearrangement joins TRBV29-1 to TRBJ2-7, with TRBD1 matching 7 bases. The germline V gene encodes CDR1 SQVTM and CDR2 ANQGSEA. V gave up 6 bases and J gave up 4 bases; unmatched junction bases: 9. The CDR3 runs 13 residues. Written as DNA, the CDR3 is TGCAGCGTAGTGGAGAGGGGGCGATACGAGCAGTACTTC. Amino acid sequence: CSVVERGRYEQYF.

The chain combines TRBV27 with TRBJ2-7, with D perhaps TRBD1 (5 bases). The V end lost 3 bases, the J end lost 0 bases, and 15 bases lay between the germline ends. The CDR3 runs to 16 residues. CDR1 is MNHEY, CDR2 SMNVEV, per germline (reference sequence). CDR3 coding DNA: TGTGCCAGCAGTTTCTATCCCGGCAGGGCCTCCTACGAGCAGTACTTC. This encodes CASSFYPGRASYEQYF.

The chain employs TRBV11-1 and TRBJ1-1; TRBD1 matches at 7 bases. Germline CDR1 reads SGHAT; CDR2 reads FQDESV (reference sequence). With V trimmed by 5 bases and J by 7 bases, 7 bases remained unmatched. This CDR3 is 13 amino acids long. In DNA, the CDR3 is TGTGCCAGCAGCCCGACAGGGAATGGTGAAGCTTTCTTT. This gives the protein CASSPTGNGEAFF. The full variable domain, completed using reference TRBV11-1 and TRBJ1-1, is EAEVAQSPRYKITEKSQAVAFWCDPISGHATLYWYRQILGQGPELLVQFQDESVVDDSQLPKDRFSAERLKGVDSTLKIQPAELGDSAMYLCASSPTGNGEAFFGQGTRLTVV.

The chain joins TRBV7-6 to TRBJ1-3, with 7 bases identical to TRBD1. The junction had 8 bases not matched to a gene; V was cut back by 5 bases and J by 4 bases. The CDR3 is 15 amino acids. CDR1 is SGHVS and CDR2 is FNYEAQ in the germline V gene. CDR3 in amino acids: CASSPSTGSGNTIYF. The CDR3 nucleotides are TGTGCCAGCAGCCCGTCGACAGGGTCAGGAAACACCATATATTTT. Full variable domain (outside the CDR3, taken from reference TRBV7-6 and TRBJ1-3): GAGVSQSPRYKVTKRGQDVALRCDPISGHVSLYWYRQALGQGPEFLTYFNYEAQQDKSGLPNDRFSAERPEGSISTLTIQRTEQRDSAMYRCASSPSTGSGNTIYFGEGSWLTVV.

The genes are TRBV27 and TRBJ2-1; D unresolved. Trimming stripped 5 bases from V and 4 bases from J, with 12 bases between. CDR1 and CDR2 (germline): MNHEY, SMNVEV (reference sequence). The CDR3 has 14 residues. The CDR3 sequence: CASSLTKSYNEQFF. The CDR3 bases are TGTGCCAGCAGTCTAACTAAAAGTTACAATGAGCAGTTCTTC.

The rearrangement uses TRBV5-1 and TRBJ1-1; maybe TRBD1 (5 bases). Germline V lookup: CDR1 SGHRS, CDR2 YFSETQ. V dropped 4 bases and J dropped 0 bases, with 16 bases sitting between them. This CDR3 spans 16 amino acids. CDR3 in DNA: TGCGCCAGCAGCCTGGAGAGACAGTCCATGAACACTGAAGCTTTCTTT. Protein sequence: CASSLERQSMNTEAFF.

V and J are TRBV4-1 and TRBJ2-3; D possibly corresponds to TRBD1 (5 bases). Germline V gene sequence: CDR1 MGHRA, CDR2 YSYEKL. CDR3 length equals 15 residues. V lost 4 bases to trimming and J lost 3 bases, with 14 bases between them. CDR3 coding DNA: TGCGCCAGCAGCCCGACCAGGGAAGTGACAGATACGCAGTATTTT. This encodes CASSPTREVTDTQYF.

This clone was seen only a few times. The CDR3 bases are TGTGCCAGCAGCTTGAACAGACTTTTGTACTTC. Translating gives CASSLNRLLYF. The chain uses TRBV11-2 and TRBJ2-7; D gene uncertain. Germline lookup yields CDR1 SGHAT and CDR2 FQNNGV. The CDR3 loop spans 11 amino acids. V was cut by 3 bases and J by 12 bases, with 12 bases left in between.

The chain combines TRBV5-6 with TRBJ2-4, with TRBD1 matching 7 bases. V lost 4 bases, J lost 10 bases, and 8 bases stayed unmatched. This CDR3 is 13 amino acids long. Germline lookup yields CDR1 SGHDT and CDR2 YYEEEE. For the CDR3, the DNA is TGTGCCAGCAGCAGTGACAGGGAAGAGATTCAGTACTTC. Its translation is CASSSDREEIQYF.

This rearrangement joins TRBV4-1 to TRBJ1-1; TRBD1 agrees at 7 bases. J was trimmed by 3 bases and V by 4 bases; bases with no gene match: 11. CDR1 MGHRA and CDR2 YSYEKL come from the germline V gene. The CDR3 sequence is 16 residues long. The CDR3 DNA reads as TGCGCCAGCAGCCCACTAACAGGGGACCTCGACACTGAAGCTTTCTTT. Its protein is CASSPLTGDLDTEAFF.

The chain recombines TRBV7-9 with TRBJ1-4; 7 bases align to TRBD1. The germline V gene has CDR1 SEHNR and CDR2 FQNEAQ (reference sequence). V gave up 7 bases and J gave up 8 bases; unmatched junction bases: 10. This CDR3 comprises 14 residues. The CDR3 reads CASTEGARREKLFF. In DNA, the CDR3 is TGTGCCAGCACCGAGGGGGCGCGGAGGGAAAAACTGTTTTTT. The entire variable domain, with the rest obtained from reference TRBV7-9 and TRBJ1-4, is as follows: DTGVSQNPRHKITKRGQNVTFRCDPISEHNRLYWYRQTLGQGPEFLTYFQNEAQLEKSRLLSDRFSAERPKGSFSTLEIQRTEQGDSAMYLCASTEGARREKLFFGSGTQLSVL.

This clone came up once. The CDR3 sequence: CASSYLQGANTGELFF. The CDR3 nucleotides are TGCGCCAGCAGTTATCTACAGGGAGCGAACACCGGGGAGCTGTTTTTT. The genes are TRBV4-1 and TRBJ2-2; D perhaps matches TRBD1 (6 bases). Germline V gene data show CDR1 as MGHRA and CDR2 as YSYEKL. This CDR3 contains 16 residues. V lost 6 bases to trimming and J lost 0 bases, with 14 bases between them.

In its sample, this clone was seen a few times. This chain joins TRBV12-3 or TRBV12-4 and TRBJ2-7, with D uncertain. V gave up 3 bases and J gave up 0 bases, with 6 bases separating them. This CDR3 spans 13 amino acids. This chain's CDR3 is CASSLYSSYEQYF. As DNA, the CDR3 is TGTGCCAGCAGTTTGTACAGCTCCTACGAGCAGTACTTC.

The V and J genes are TRBV28 and TRBJ2-1; TRBD1 agrees at 8 bases. The CDR3 totals 15 residues. Germline-derived CDR1 and CDR2 are MDHEN and SYDVKM. J was trimmed by 2 bases and V by 5 bases; bases with no gene match: 5. The CDR3 region is CASSVTGDPYNEQFF. CDR3 in DNA: TGTGCCAGCAGTGTGACAGGGGACCCCTACAATGAGCAGTTCTTC.

This clone was recorded once. The J gene is TRBJ2-2, the V gene TRBV5-8; no definite D call. V lost 1 base, J lost 8 bases, and 6 bases lay in between. CDR3 size: 12 residues. Germline values: CDR1 SGHTS, CDR2 YDEGEE. The CDR3 is CASSLREGELFF. CDR3 coding DNA: TGTGCCAGCAGCTTGAGGGAAGGGGAGCTGTTTTTT.

CDR3 DNA sequence: TGTGCCAGCAGTTTGCAGGGGGCCATGAACACTGAAGCTTTCTTT. The encoded protein is CASSLQGAMNTEAFF. V gene TRBV28 combines with J gene TRBJ1-1; 8 bases line up with TRBD1. Germline values: CDR1 MDHEN, CDR2 SYDVKM. J gave up 0 bases and V 3 bases, and 3 bases lay outside the gene matches. This CDR3 has 15 amino acids.

The chain couples TRBV19 to TRBJ1-5, with 8 nucleotides matching TRBD1. Germline CDR1 and CDR2: LNHDA and SQIVND (reference sequence). There are 13 residues in the CDR3. The J segment lost 10 bases and the V segment lost 5 bases, leaving 7 bases of the junction unmatched. In DNA, the CDR3 is TGTGCCAGTAGTCCAGGGGGCATCCAACCCCAGCATTTT. Amino acid sequence: CASSPGGIQPQHF.